The 21 T cell receptor beta chains reported below all come from one sample, sequenced in a study of cytomegalovirus exposure and HLA in healthy donors. The study ran its PCR with 60 Vbeta and 13 Jbeta primers. Only in-frame clones appear in the TCRdb table, and some are missing; sequencing was by immunoSEQ multiplex PCR. Of around 170,000 clones listed, 75% to 85% are singletons. Material: PBMCs. The receptors shown here come from a man between 18 and 29 years old in good health and CMV-seronegative.

This sequence joins TRBV27 and TRBJ1-6; 7 positions agree with TRBD1. The CDR3 has 16 residues. CDR1 MNHEY and CDR2 SMNVEV come from the germline V gene (reference sequence). Trimming removed 2 bases from V and 6 bases from J; junction bases left unmatched: 7. Here the CDR3 DNA reads TGTGCCAGCAGTTTAACGGGGGACAGCGCTAATTCACCCCTCCACTTT. This gives the protein CASSLTGDSANSPLHF.

This chain joins TRBV7-2 and TRBJ1-5; tentatively, D is TRBD1 (5 bases). Trimming left V 0 bases short and J 5 bases short, with 11 bases between. Germline assignment: CDR1 SGHTA and CDR2 FQGNSA. This CDR3 has 15 amino acids. DNA of the CDR3: TGTGCCAGCAGCTTAGCGTCCAGGGCCCATCAGCCCCAGCATTTT. This encodes CASSLASRAHQPQHF.

This clone was observed a handful of times. The V call is TRBV7-3, the J call TRBJ2-7; D unclear. The CDR3 spans 13 residues. The V gene lost 6 bases and the J gene lost 6 bases, with 15 bases spanning the gap. Germline loops: CDR1 SGHTA, CDR2 FQGTGA. The CDR3 DNA reads as TGTGCCAGCAGGAATAGCACTATATCCGAGCAGTACTTC. As protein: CASRNSTISEQYF.

This clone was recorded only once. This chain joins TRBV7-3 and TRBJ2-1; TRBD2 might be the D (7 bases). The CDR3 length is 16 residues. Germline loops: CDR1 SGHTA, CDR2 FQGTGA. Trimming removed 4 bases from V and 4 bases from J, with 17 bases in between. In nucleotides, the CDR3 is TGTGCCAGCAGCTCGATGGGCGGGGGCCCATACAATGAGCAGTTCTTC. The encoded protein is CASSSMGGGPYNEQFF. The complete variable domain, with remaining parts taken from reference TRBV7-3 and TRBJ2-1, reads GAGVSQTPSNKVTEKGKYVELRCDPISGHTALYWYRQSLGQGPEFLIYFQGTGAADDSGLPNDRFFAVRPEGSVSTLKIQRTERGDSAVYLCASSSMGGGPYNEQFFGPGTRLTVL.

The chain uses TRBV27 and TRBJ2-4, with D tentatively TRBD2 (6 bases). This CDR3 contains 16 residues. The V end was cut by 6 bases, the J end by 0 bases, with 15 bases between. Germline V CDR1 and CDR2: MNHEY, SMNVEV (reference sequence). CDR3 nucleotides: TGTGCCAGCAGCCGGGGGTGGGAGCTAGCCAAAAACATTCAGTACTTC. It codes for CASSRGWELAKNIQYF.

This clone appeared a few times. Different DNA sequences within this sample yield the same CDR3. The chain carries TRBV5-1 and TRBJ2-5; 10 nucleotides match TRBD2. This CDR3 spans 15 amino acids. Germline V gene sequence: CDR1 SGHRS, CDR2 YFSETQ. After removal of 0 bases from V and 2 bases from J, the junction contained 1 base not matched to a gene. The CDR3 sequence: CASSLGTSGQETQYF. CDR3 nucleotide sequence: TGCGCCAGCAGCTTGGGGACTAGCGGACAAGAGACCCAGTACTTC.

This clone was observed a single time. This chain uses TRBV19 with TRBJ2-7, with D perhaps TRBD1 (6 bases). CDR1 and CDR2 from the germline V gene are LNHDA and SQIVND (reference sequence). There are 15 residues in the CDR3. V lost 5 bases, J lost 2 bases, and 16 bases lay in between. The CDR3 loop reads CASSRSLGATYEQYF. In DNA form, the CDR3 reads TGTGCCAGTAGTCGCTCCCTGGGGGCTACCTACGAGCAGTACTTC.

The V and J genes are TRBV11-2 and TRBJ2-5; D not resolved. The last part of the DNA fits TRBJ2-7 better; the J call may be wrong. The CDR3 covers 13 residues. Germline values: CDR1 SGHAT, CDR2 FQNNGV. The CDR3 spells CASSLDPTYEQYF. In nucleotides, the CDR3 is TGTGCCAGCAGCTTAGATCCCACCTACGAGCAGTACTTC.

This clone was seen only a few times. V gene TRBV5-1 combines with J gene TRBJ2-7; TRBD1 matches at 7 bases. Germline V CDR1 and CDR2: SGHRS, YFSETQ. The CDR3 contains 13 residues. V was pared by 4 bases and J by 5 bases, with 6 bases of the junction left unmatched. CDR3 protein: CASSLRTGDEQYF. The CDR3 coding sequence is TGCGCCAGCAGCCTTCGGACAGGCGACGAGCAGTACTTC.

This clone turned up a few times. The rearrangement links TRBV19 to TRBJ1-4, with TRBD1 matching over 8 bases. The germline gives CDR1 LNHDA, CDR2 SQIVND (reference sequence). The V gene end was trimmed by 5 bases and the J gene end by 7 bases; junction bases not matched to a gene: 9. The CDR3 contains 15 residues. The CDR3 DNA sequence: TGTGCCAGTAGTGAGGGGACAGGTGTAATTGAAAAACTGTTTTTT. Protein sequence: CASSEGTGVIEKLFF.

This clone appeared once. The chain couples TRBV7-8 to TRBJ1-2; a possible D gene is TRBD1 (5 bases). This CDR3 region has 14 residues. Between the trimmed V and J ends, which lost 1 base and 7 bases, there was a span of 13 bases. Germline-derived CDR1 and CDR2 are SGHVS and FQNEAQ. CDR3 loop: CASSLGQGMVGYTF. CDR3 nucleotides: TGTGCCAGCAGCTTAGGCCAGGGAATGGTTGGCTACACCTTC.

This clone was observed once. V is TRBV5-1 and J is TRBJ1-1; possibly TRBD1 for D (5 bases). CDR1 and CDR2 (germline): SGHRS, YFSETQ. CDR3 length: 15 amino acids. Trimming removed 0 bases at V and 5 bases at J, with 14 bases between. This chain's CDR3 is CASSLGAPSGTEAFF. In DNA, the CDR3 is TGCGCCAGCAGCTTGGGGGCCCCCTCAGGGACTGAAGCTTTCTTT. Together with reference TRBV5-1 and TRBJ1-1, the CDR3 gives the full variable domain: KAGVTQTPRYLIKTRGQQVTLSCSPISGHRSVSWYQQTPGQGLQFLFEYFSETQRNKGNFPGRFSGRQFSNSRSEMNVSTLELGDSALYLCASSLGAPSGTEAFFGQGTRLTVV.

The V gene is TRBV7-3, the J gene TRBJ1-3, with D possibly TRBD1 on 6 matching bases. V lost 0 bases, J lost 3 bases, and 6 bases lay in between. From germline, CDR1 is SGHTA and CDR2 FQGTGA. The CDR3 has 14 amino acids. This CDR3 is CASSLTGGGNTIYF. CDR3 in DNA: TGTGCCAGCAGCTTAACAGGGGGTGGAAACACCATATATTTT.

The V call is TRBV14, the J call TRBJ2-7; 7 bases map to TRBD1. This CDR3 comprises 16 residues. Germline V lookup: CDR1 SGHDN, CDR2 FVKESK. The trim removed 1 base at V and 3 bases at J, leaving 9 bases unmatched. Written as DNA, the CDR3 is TGTGCCAGCAGCCAAGTGATCGTGCGACAGGGCTACGAGCAGTACTTC. Protein sequence: CASSQVIVRQGYEQYF.

The rearrangement joins TRBV11-2 to TRBJ2-7; possible D gene TRBD1, 6 bases. Germline lookup yields CDR1 SGHAT and CDR2 FQNNGV. The CDR3 covers 14 residues. V gave up 2 bases and J gave up 3 bases, with 11 bases separating them. CDR3 bases: TGTGCCAGCAGCTTAACAGGGCCCAACTACGAGCAGTACTTC. Its translation is CASSLTGPNYEQYF. The full variable domain, its missing parts supplied by reference TRBV11-2 and TRBJ2-7, is EAGVAQSPRYKIIEKRQSVAFWCNPISGHATLYWYQQILGQGPKLLIQFQNNGVVDDSQLPKDRFSAERLKGVDSTLKIQPAKLEDSAVYLCASSLTGPNYEQYFGPGTRLTVT.

This sequence joins TRBV6-1 and TRBJ2-3; 9 bases are a match to TRBD2. With V trimmed by 7 bases and J by 5 bases, 10 bases remained unmatched. The CDR3 loop spans 15 amino acids. From germline, CDR1 is MNHNS and CDR2 SASEGT. CDR3 sequence reads: CASKKGGGEGDTQYF. As DNA, the CDR3 is TGTGCCAGCAAGAAAGGCGGGGGGGAGGGAGATACGCAGTATTTT.

V and J are TRBV6-1 and TRBJ2-5; no definite D call. The J call may be in error: the DNA end matches TRBJ2-7 better. The CDR3 loop spans 12 amino acids. The germline gives CDR1 MNHNS, CDR2 SASEGT. The CDR3 reads CASSGLAYEQYF. The DNA of the CDR3 is TGTGCCAGCAGTGGCCTCGCCTACGAGCAGTACTTC.

The rearrangement links TRBV28 to TRBJ2-7, with TRBD1 identical over 10 bases. Germline CDR1 is MDHEN and CDR2 is SYDVKM. This CDR3 is built from 15 residues. V gave up 5 bases and J gave up 4 bases; unmatched junction bases: 8. CDR3 nucleotide sequence: TGTGCCAGCAGTCCAATAGTGGGACAGGGGTACGAGCAGTACTTC. Residues: CASSPIVGQGYEQYF.

The V call is TRBV15, the J call TRBJ1-4; D uncertain. V gave up 0 bases and J gave up 8 bases, with 7 bases separating them. From germline, CDR1 is LNHNV and CDR2 YYDKDF (reference sequence). The CDR3 has 13 residues. CDR3 DNA sequence: TGTGCCACCAGCAGAGATCGAGCCGAAAAACTGTTTTTT. It specifies CATSRDRAEKLFF.

This chain uses TRBV19 with TRBJ1-5; TRBD1 might be the D (5 bases). The CDR3 loop spans 15 amino acids. The ends were cut back, 7 bases at V and 3 bases at J, with 16 bases in the middle. Germline assignment: CDR1 LNHDA and CDR2 SQIVND (reference sequence). The CDR3: CASTAVGRDNQPQHF. For the CDR3, the DNA is TGTGCCAGTACAGCAGTCGGCAGGGACAATCAGCCCCAGCATTTT.

This chain connects TRBV15 to TRBJ1-1, with unresolved D. This CDR3 has 13 residues. V was trimmed by 5 bases and J by 5 bases, leaving 12 bases between them. Germline V gives CDR1 LNHNV, CDR2 YYDKDF (reference sequence). CDR3 amino acids: CATSSRLGTEAFF. DNA of the CDR3: TGTGCCACCAGCTCTAGGCTTGGGACTGAAGCTTTCTTT.